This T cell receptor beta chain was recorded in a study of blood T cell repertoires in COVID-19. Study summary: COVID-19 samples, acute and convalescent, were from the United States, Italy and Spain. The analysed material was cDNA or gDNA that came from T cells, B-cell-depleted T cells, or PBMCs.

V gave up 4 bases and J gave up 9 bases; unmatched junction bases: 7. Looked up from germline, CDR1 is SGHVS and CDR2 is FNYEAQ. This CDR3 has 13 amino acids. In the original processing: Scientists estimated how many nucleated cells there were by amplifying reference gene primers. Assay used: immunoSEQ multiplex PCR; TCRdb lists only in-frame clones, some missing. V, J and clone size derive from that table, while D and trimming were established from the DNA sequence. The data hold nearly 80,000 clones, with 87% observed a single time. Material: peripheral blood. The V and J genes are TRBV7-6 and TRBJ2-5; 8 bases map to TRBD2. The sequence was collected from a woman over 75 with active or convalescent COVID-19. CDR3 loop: CASSSFGGGPQYF. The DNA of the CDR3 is TGTGCCAGCAGCTCGTTCGGGGGGGGCCCCCAGTACTTC.